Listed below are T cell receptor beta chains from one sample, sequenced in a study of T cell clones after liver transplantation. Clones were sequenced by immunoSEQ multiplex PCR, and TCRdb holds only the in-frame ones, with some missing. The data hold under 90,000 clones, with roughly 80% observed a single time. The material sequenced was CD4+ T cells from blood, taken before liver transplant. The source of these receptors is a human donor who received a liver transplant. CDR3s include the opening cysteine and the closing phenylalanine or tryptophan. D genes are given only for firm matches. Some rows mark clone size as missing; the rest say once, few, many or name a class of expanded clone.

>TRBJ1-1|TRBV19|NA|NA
TGTGCCAGTAATCGGCGGGGGGTACGGACTGAAGCTTTCTTT
CASNRRGVRTEAFF
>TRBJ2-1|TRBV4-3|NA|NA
TGCGCCAGCAGCCAAGAGTCCCCGGATGAGCAGTTCTTC
CASSQESPDEQFF
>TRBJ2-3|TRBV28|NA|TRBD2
TGTGCCAGCAGTTTACCCGGACTAGCGGGAGCCACAGATACGCAGTATTTT
CASSLPGLAGATDTQYF
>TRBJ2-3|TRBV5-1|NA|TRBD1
TGCGCCAGCAGCTTTAGACAGGGGCAGACAGATACGCAGTATTTT
CASSFRQGQTDTQYF
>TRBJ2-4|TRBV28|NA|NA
TGTGCCAGCAGTCCCCGGGGGCGGGCCAAAAACATTCAGTACTTC
CASSPRGRAKNIQYF
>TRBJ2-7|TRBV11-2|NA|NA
TGTGCCAGCAGCTTAGGGACAGTCTACGAGCAGTACTTC
CASSLGTVYEQYF
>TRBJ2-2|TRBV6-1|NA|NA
TGTGCCAGCAGGCCCGGAGAGGGGAGCACCGGGGAGCTGTTTTTT
CASRPGEGSTGELFF
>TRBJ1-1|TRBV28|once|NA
TGTGCCAGCAGTTTGGGCCAGGAAGCTTTCTTT
CASSLGQEAFF
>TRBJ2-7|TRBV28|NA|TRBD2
TGTGCCAGCACCCAAAGCGGGACTCCCTACGAGCAGTACTTC
CASTQSGTPYEQYF
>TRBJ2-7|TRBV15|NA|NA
TGTGCCACCAGCAGAGTCGGGCCGTCCTACGAGCAGTACTTC
CATSRVGPSYEQYF
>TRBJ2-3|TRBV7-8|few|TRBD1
TGTGCCAGCAGCGAAGGGTGGACAGGTTCGACAGATACGCAGTATTTT
CASSEGWTGSTDTQYF
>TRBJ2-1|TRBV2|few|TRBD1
TGTGCCAGCACTGGGACAGGGCTTAATGAGCAGTTCTTC
CASTGTGLNEQFF
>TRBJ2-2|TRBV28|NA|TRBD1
TGTGCCAGCAGAACAGGGGTTGACACCGGGGAGCTGTTTTTT
CASRTGVDTGELFF
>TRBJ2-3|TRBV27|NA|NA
TGTGCCAGCAGTTTAACCGATTACAGGGCTTATTTT
CASSLTDYRAYF
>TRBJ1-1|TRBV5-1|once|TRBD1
TGCGCCAGCAGCTCCCTGACAGGGGGCGGGACTGAAGCTTTCTTT
CASSSLTGGGTEAFF
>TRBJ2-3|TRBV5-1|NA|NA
TGCGCCAGCAGCTTGATGCGGGATACGCAGTATTTT
CASSLMRDTQYF
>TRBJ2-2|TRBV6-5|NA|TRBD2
TGTGCCAGCAGCCGACTAGCGGCCAACACCGGGGAGCTGTTTTTT
CASSRLAANTGELFF
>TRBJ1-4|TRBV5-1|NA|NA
TGCGCCAGCAGCCTCGCTCTGGGGGCGGGTGAAAAACTGTTTTTT
CASSLALGAGEKLFF
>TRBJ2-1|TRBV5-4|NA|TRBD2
TGTGCCAGCAGCCCGGGGACTAGCGTGTCCTACAATGAGCAGTTCTTC
CASSPGTSVSYNEQFF
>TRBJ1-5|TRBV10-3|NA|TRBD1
TGTGCCACAAACGACAGGGGTGATCAGCCCCAGCATTTT
CATNDRGDQPQHF
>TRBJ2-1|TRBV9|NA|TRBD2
TGTGCCAGCAGCCTCCCTAGCGGGTCCCTCAATGAGCAGTTCTTC
CASSLPSGSLNEQFF
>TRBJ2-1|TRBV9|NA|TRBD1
TGTGCCAGCAGCGTTAGCCCGGGACAGTACAATGAGCAGTTCTTC
CASSVSPGQYNEQFF
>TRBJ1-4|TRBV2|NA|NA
TGTGCCAGCAGTCTTCTCGGGGGGCGCGTTGAAAAACTGTTTTTT
CASSLLGGRVEKLFF
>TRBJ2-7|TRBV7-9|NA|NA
TGTGCCAGCAGCCCCTCCTTCTTCACAAGGTCCCTCTCCTACGAGCAGTACTTC
CASSPSFFTRSLSYEQYF
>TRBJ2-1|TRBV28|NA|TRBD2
TGTGCCAGCGTGGTAGAGCGGGAGGGCCTAGGAAATGAGCAGTTCTTC
CASVVEREGLGNEQFF
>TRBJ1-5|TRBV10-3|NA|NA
TGTGCCATCAGCCGGGACGGGAATAGCAATCAGCCCCAGCATTTT
CAISRDGNSNQPQHF
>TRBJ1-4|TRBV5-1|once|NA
TGCGCCAGCAGCTTGACAGGGTCAACTAATGAAAAACTGTTTTTT
CASSLTGSTNEKLFF
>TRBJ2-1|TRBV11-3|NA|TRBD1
TGTGCCAGCAGCTTCCAGGGGGCTGGAATCAATGAGCAGTTCTTC
CASSFQGAGINEQFF
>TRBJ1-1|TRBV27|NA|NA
TGTGCCAGCACCGCCCGGGGAAGGTACGTAAACACTGAAGCTTTCTTT
CASTARGRYVNTEAFF
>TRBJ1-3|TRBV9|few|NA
TGTGCCAGCAGCGTACAAGACAATACCCGAAACACCATATATTTT
CASSVQDNTRNTIYF
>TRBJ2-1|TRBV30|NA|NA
TGTGCCTGGAGTTCCCCCCGGGCGGTACTCTCCTACAATGAGCAGTTCTTC
CAWSSPRAVLSYNEQFF
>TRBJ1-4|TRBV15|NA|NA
TGTGCCACCAGCAGAGCTCCGACTGAAAAACTGTTTTTT
CATSRAPTEKLFF
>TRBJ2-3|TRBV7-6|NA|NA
TGTGCCAGCAGCTTAGCCTCTAAAACAGGGCTGACAGATACGCAGTATTTT
CASSLASKTGLTDTQYF
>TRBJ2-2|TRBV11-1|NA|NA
TGTGCCAGCAGGACTCAGGCTAACACCGGGGAGCTGTTTTTT
CASRTQANTGELFF
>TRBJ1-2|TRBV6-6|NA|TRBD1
TGTGCCAGCAGGAGTCGACAGGGGTGGGATGGCTACACCTTC
CASRSRQGWDGYTF
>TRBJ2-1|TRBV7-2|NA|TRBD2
TGTGCCAGCAGCGCCACTAGCGCGTACAATGAGCAGTTCTTC
CASSATSAYNEQFF
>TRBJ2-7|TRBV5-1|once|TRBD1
TGCGCCAGCAGCCCCAGGCGGACAGGGGGCTCCCGTGGTGAGGACGAGCAGTACTTC
CASSPRRTGGSRGEDEQYF
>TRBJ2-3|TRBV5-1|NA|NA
TGCGCCAGCAGCTTGGCCTGGGGGGATACGCAGTATTTT
CASSLAWGDTQYF
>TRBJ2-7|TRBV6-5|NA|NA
TGTGCCAGCTCCGGGAACGACGGGAGCGAGCAGTACTTC
CASSGNDGSEQYF
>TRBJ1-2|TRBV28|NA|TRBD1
TGTGCCAGCAGTTTAAGTTTTTCGGGGACAGGGGGCGGTGGCTACACCTTC
CASSLSFSGTGGGGYTF
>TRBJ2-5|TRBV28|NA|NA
TGTGCCAGCAGTCCCTGGCAAGAGACCCAGTACTTC
CASSPWQETQYF
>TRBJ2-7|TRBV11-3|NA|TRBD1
TGTGCCAGCAGCTTACATTCGGGACAGACCTACGAGCAGTACTTC
CASSLHSGQTYEQYF
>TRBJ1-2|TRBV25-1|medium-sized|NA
TGTGCCAGCAGTGGAAATTTGGGGGGGGATGGCTACACCTTC
CASSGNLGGDGYTF
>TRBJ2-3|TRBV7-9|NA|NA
TGTGCCAGCAGCTTAAGTGCGGGGTTCTCAGGCCATACGCAGTATTTT
CASSLSAGFSGHTQYF
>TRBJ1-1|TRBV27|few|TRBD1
TGTGCCAGCAGTACTTGGACAGGGCAGGCAGGGACTGAAGCTTTCTTT
CASSTWTGQAGTEAFF
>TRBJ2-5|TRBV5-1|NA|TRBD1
TGCGCCAGCAGCCGAGACAGGGGTTTCCAAGAGACCCAGTACTTC
CASSRDRGFQETQYF
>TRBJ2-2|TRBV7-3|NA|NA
TGTGCCAGCAGCTTAGACGGCGGGACGGACACCGGGGAGCTGTTTTTT
CASSLDGGTDTGELFF
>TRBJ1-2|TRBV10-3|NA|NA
TGTGCCATCAGTGAAGTCAACTATGGCTACACCTTC
CAISEVNYGYTF
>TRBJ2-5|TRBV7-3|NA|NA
TGTGCCAGCAGCTTGGCTGGCGCAGGAGAGACCCAGTACTTC
CASSLAGAGETQYF
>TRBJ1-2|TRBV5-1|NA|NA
TGCGCCAGCAGCTTGACCCAGATTAGGAGTCGGCTGTATGGCTACACCTTC
CASSLTQIRSRLYGYTF
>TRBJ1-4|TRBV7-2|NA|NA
TGTGCCAGCAGCCCCGGGTTTGCGGATGAAAAACTGTTTTTT
CASSPGFADEKLFF
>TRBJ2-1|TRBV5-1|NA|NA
TGCGCCAGCAGCACGACTGTTAAGCAGTTCTTC
CASSTTVKQFF
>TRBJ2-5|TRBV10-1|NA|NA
TGCGCCAGCAGTTCCCATCGGACGGGGTACCAAGAGACCCAGTACTTC
CASSSHRTGYQETQYF
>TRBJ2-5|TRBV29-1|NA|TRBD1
TGCAGCATAGGACAGGGTACGGGGCAAGAGACCCAGTACTTC
CSIGQGTGQETQYF
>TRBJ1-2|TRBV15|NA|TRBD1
TGTGCCACCAGCAGAGACCTGACAGGGACTTTGGGCTACACCTTC
CATSRDLTGTLGYTF
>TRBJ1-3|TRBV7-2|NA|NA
TGTGCCAGCCAAGGACAGAGCAGAGGAAACACCATATATTTT
CASQGQSRGNTIYF
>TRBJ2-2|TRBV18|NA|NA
TGTGCCAGCTCACCGCTGAGCGGGCCGGGGACCGGGGAGCTGTTTTTT
CASSPLSGPGTGELFF
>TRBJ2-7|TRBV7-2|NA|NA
TGTGCCAGCAGCGTCGGGACTGGATACTACGAGCAGTACTTC
CASSVGTGYYEQYF
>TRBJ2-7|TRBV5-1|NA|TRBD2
TGCGCCAGCAGCTTTGGGACTAGCGGGATCTCCTACGAGCAGTACTTC
CASSFGTSGISYEQYF